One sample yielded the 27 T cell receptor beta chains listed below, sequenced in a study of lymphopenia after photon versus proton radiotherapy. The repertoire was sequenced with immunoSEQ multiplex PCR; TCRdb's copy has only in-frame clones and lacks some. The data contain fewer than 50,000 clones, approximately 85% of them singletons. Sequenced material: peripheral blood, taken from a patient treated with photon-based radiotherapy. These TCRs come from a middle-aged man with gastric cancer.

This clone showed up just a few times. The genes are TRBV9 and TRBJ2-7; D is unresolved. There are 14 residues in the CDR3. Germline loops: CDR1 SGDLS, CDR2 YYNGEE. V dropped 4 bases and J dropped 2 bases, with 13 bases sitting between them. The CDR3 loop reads CASSPSGLPYEQYF. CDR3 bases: TGTGCCAGCAGCCCCTCCGGGCTCCCCTACGAGCAGTACTTC. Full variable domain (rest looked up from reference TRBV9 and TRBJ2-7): DSGVTQTPKHLITATGQRVTLRCSPRSGDLSVYWYQQSLDQGLQFLIQYYNGEERAKGNILERFSAQQFPDLHSELNLSSLELGDSALYFCASSPSGLPYEQYFGPGTRLTVT.

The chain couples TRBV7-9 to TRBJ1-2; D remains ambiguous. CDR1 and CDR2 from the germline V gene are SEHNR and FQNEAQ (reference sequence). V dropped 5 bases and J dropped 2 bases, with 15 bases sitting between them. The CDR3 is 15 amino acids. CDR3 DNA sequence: TGTGCCAGCAGCCAAGACACCCGACTAAACTATGGCTACACCTTC. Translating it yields CASSQDTRLNYGYTF.

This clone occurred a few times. CDR3 sequence: CATRGVGEKLFF. The CDR3 DNA reads as TGTGCCACCAGGGGGGTTGGTGAAAAACTGTTTTTT. The V and J genes are TRBV6-5 and TRBJ1-4, with 7 bases matching TRBD1. This CDR3 comprises 12 residues. Germline V gene sequence: CDR1 MNHEY, CDR2 SVGAGI. With V trimmed by 10 bases and J by 7 bases, 6 bases remained unmatched.

CDR3 residues: CASSPQGPGEAQPQHF. CDR3 bases: TGTGCCAGCAGCCCCCAGGGTCCGGGAGAAGCTCAGCCCCAGCATTTT. The rearrangement uses TRBV4-2 and TRBJ1-5; D is possibly TRBD1 (5 bases). V lost 4 bases and J 6 bases, leaving 19 bases between the germline ends. This CDR3 comprises 16 residues. Germline V gene sequence: CDR1 LGHNA, CDR2 YNFKEQ.

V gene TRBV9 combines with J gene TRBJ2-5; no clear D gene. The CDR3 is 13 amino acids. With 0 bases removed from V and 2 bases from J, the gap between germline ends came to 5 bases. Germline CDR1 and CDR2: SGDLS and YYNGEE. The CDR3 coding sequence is TGTGCCAGCAGCGTAGGGGTTCAAGAGACCCAGTACTTC. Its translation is CASSVGVQETQYF.

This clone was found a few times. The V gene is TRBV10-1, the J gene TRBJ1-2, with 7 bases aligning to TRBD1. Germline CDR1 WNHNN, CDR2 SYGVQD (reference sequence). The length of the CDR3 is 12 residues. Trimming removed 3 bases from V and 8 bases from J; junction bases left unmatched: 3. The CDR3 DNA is TGCGCCAGCAGTGATCAGGGGGAAGGCTACACCTTC. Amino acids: CASSDQGEGYTF.

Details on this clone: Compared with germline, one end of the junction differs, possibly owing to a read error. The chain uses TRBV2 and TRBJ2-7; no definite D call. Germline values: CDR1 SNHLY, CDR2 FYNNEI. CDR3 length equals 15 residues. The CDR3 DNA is TGTGCCAGCAGGGAAGAGGACCCCAGCTCCTACGAGCAGTACTTC. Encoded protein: CASREEDPSSYEQYF.

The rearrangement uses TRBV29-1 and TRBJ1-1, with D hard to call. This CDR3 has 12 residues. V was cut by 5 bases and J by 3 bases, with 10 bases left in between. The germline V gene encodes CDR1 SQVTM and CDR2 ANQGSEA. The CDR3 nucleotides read TGCAGCGTTCACATTTTGGACACTGAAGCTTTCTTT. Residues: CSVHILDTEAFF.

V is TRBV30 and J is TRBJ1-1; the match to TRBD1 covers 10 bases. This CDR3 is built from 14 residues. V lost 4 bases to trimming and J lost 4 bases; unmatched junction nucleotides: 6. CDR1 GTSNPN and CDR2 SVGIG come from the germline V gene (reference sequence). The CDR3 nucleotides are TGTGCCTGGATCCGACAGGGGGCAGGCACTGAAGCTTTCTTT. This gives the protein CAWIRQGAGTEAFF. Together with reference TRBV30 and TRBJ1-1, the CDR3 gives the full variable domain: SQTIHQWPATLVQPVGSPLSLECTVEGTSNPNLYWYRQAAGRGLQLLFYSVGIGQISSEVPQNLSASRPQDRQFILSSKKLLLSDSGFYLCAWIRQGAGTEAFFGQGTRLTVV.

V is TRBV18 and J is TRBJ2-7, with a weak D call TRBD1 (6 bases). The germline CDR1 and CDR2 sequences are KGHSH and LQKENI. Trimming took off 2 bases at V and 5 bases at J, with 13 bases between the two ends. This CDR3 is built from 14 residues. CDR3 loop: CASSPGRGLNEQYF. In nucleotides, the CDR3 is TGTGCCAGCTCACCAGGCAGGGGCTTGAACGAGCAGTACTTC.

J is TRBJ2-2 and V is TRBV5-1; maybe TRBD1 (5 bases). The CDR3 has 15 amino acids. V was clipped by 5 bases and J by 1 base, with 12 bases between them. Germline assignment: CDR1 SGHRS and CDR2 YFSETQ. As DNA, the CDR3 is TGCGCCAGCAGTCAGGGCATGCTGAACACCGGGGAGCTGTTTTTT. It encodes CASSQGMLNTGELFF.

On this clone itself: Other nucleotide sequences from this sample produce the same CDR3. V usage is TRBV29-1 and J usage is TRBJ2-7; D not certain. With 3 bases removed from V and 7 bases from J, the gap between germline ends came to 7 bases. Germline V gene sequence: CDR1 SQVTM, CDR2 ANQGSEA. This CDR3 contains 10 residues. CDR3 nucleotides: TGCAGCGTTGAGGTCGGGGAGCAGTACTTC. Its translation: CSVEVGEQYF.

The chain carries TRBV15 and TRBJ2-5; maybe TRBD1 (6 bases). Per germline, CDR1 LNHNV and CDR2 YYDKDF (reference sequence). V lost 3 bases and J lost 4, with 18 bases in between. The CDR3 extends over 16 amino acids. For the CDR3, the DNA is TGTGCCACCAGCAGCCGCCGGACAGTAAAGGTAGAGACCCAGTACTTC. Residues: CATSSRRTVKVETQYF.

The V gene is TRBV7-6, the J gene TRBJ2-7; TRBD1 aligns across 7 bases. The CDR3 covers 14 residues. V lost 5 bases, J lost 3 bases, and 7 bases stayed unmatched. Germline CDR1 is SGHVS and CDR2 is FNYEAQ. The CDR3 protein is CASSPRQGDYEQYF. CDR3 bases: TGTGCCAGCAGCCCCCGCCAGGGGGACTACGAGCAGTACTTC.

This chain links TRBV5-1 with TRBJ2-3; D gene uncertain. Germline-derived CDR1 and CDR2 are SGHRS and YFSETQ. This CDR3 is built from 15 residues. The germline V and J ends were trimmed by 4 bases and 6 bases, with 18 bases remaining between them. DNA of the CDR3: TGCGCCAGCAGCAGCCAAGGTTCGGCAACTGATACGCAGTATTTT. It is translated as CASSSQGSATDTQYF.

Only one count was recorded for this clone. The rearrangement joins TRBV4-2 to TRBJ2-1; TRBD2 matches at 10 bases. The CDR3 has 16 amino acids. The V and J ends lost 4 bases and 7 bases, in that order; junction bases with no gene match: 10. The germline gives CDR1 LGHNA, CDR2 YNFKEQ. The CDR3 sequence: CASSRTSGGVGNEQFF. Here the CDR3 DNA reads TGTGCCAGCAGCCGAACGAGCGGGGGGGTGGGTAATGAGCAGTTCTTC.

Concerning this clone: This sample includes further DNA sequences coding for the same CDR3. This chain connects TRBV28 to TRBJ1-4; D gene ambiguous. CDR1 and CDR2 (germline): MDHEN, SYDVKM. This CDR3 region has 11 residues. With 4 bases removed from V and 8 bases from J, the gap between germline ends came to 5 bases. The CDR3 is CASSSGEKLFF. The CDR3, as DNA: TGTGCCAGCAGTTCTGGGGAAAAACTGTTTTTT.

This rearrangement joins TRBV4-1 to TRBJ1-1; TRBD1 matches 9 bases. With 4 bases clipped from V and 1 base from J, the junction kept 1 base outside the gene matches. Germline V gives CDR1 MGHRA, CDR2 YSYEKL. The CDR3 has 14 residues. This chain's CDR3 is CASSPTGGNTEAFF. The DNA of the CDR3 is TGCGCCAGCAGCCCGACAGGGGGGAACACTGAAGCTTTCTTT.

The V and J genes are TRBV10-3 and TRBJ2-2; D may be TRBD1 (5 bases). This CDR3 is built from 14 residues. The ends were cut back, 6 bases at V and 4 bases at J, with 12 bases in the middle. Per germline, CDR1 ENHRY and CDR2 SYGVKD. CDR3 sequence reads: CAISNLDSTGELFF. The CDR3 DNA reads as TGTGCCATCAGCAACCTCGACAGCACCGGGGAGCTGTTTTTT.

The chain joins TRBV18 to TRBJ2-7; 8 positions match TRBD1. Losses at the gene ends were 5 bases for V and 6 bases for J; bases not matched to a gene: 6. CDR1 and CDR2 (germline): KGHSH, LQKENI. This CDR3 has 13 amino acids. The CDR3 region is CASSTGQVGEQYF. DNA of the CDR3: TGTGCCAGCTCAACGGGACAGGTAGGCGAGCAGTACTTC. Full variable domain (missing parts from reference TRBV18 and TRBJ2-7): NAGVMQNPRHLVRRRGQEARLRCSPMKGHSHVYWYRQLPEEGLKFMVYLQKENIIDESGMPKERFSAEFPKEGPSILRIQQVVRGDSAAYFCASSTGQVGEQYFGPGTRLTVT.

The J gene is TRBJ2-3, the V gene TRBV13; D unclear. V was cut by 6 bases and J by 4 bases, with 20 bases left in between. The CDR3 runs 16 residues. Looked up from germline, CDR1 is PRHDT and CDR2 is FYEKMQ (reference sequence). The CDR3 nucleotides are TGTGCCAGCAGACACCAACACAGCCGGCACGCAGATACGCAGTATTTT. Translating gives CASRHQHSRHADTQYF.

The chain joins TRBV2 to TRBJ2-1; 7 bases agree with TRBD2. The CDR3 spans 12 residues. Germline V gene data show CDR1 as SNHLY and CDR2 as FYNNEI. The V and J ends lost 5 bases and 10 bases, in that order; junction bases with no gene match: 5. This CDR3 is CASSSGGGEQFF. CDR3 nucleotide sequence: TGTGCCAGCAGTTCGGGAGGAGGGGAGCAGTTCTTC.

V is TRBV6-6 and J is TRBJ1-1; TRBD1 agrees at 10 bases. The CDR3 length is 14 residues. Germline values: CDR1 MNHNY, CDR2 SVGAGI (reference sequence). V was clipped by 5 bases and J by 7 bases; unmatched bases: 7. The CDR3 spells CASSTLGTGVEAFF. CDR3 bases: TGTGCCAGCAGTACTCTTGGGACAGGGGTTGAAGCTTTCTTT.

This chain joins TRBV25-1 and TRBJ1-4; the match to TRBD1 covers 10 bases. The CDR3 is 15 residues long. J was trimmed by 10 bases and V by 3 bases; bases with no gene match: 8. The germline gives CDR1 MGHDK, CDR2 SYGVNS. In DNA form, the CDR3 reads TGTGCCAGCAGTGAGAAGGACAGGGGGTATGGAAAACTGTTTTTT. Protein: CASSEKDRGYGKLFF.

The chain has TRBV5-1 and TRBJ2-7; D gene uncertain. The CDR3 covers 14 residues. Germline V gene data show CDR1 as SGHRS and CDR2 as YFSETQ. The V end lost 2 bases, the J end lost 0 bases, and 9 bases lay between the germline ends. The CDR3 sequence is CASSFDSSSYEQYF. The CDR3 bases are TGCGCCAGCAGCTTTGACTCGAGCTCCTACGAGCAGTACTTC.

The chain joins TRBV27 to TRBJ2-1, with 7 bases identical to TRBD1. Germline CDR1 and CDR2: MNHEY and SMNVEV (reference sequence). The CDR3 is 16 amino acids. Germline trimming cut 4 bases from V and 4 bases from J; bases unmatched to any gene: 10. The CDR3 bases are TGTGCCAGCAGTTATAGGGGACAGAGATCTTACAATGAGCAGTTCTTC. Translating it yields CASSYRGQRSYNEQFF.

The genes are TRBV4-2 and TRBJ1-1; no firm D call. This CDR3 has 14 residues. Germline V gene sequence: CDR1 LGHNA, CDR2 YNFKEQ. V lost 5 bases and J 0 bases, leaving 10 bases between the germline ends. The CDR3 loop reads CASSVERVNTEAFF. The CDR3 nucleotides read TGTGCCAGCAGCGTCGAACGGGTGAACACTGAAGCTTTCTTT.